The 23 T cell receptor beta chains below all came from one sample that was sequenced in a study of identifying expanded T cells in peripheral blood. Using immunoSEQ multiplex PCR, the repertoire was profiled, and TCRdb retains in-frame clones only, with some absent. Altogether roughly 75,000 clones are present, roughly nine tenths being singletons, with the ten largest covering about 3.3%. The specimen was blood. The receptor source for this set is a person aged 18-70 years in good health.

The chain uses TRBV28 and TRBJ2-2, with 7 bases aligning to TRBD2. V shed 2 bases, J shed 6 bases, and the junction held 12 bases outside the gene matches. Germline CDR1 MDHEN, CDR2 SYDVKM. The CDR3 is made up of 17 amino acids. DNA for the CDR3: TGTGCCAGCAGTTTAGGAGGGTTGCTCGGGGGGTCCGGGGAGCTGTTTTTT. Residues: CASSLGGLLGGSGELFF.

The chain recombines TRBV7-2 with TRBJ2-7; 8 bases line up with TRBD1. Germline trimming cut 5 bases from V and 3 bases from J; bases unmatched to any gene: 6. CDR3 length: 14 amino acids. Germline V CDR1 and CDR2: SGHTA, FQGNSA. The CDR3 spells CASSPGTGRYEQYF. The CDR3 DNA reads TGTGCCAGCAGCCCCGGGACAGGTCGCTACGAGCAGTACTTC.

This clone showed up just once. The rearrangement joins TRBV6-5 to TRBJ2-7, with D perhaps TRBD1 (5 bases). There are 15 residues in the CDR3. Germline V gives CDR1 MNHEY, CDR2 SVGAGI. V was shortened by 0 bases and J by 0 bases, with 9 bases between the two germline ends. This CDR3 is CASSYSIQGSYEQYF. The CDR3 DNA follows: TGTGCCAGCAGTTACTCGATCCAGGGCTCCTACGAGCAGTACTTC.

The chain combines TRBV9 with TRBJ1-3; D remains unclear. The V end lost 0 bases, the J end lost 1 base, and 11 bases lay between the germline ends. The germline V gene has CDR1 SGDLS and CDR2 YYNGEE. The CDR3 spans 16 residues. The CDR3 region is CASSVDRKASGNTIYF. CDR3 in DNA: TGTGCCAGCAGCGTAGATAGGAAGGCGTCTGGAAACACCATATATTTT.

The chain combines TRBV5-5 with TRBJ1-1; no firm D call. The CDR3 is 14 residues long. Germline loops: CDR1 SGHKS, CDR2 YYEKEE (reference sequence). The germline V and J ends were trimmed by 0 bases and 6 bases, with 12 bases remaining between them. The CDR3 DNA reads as TGTGCCAGCAGCTTGGGAGGCAAGCAGGCTGAAGCTTTCTTT. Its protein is CASSLGGKQAEAFF.

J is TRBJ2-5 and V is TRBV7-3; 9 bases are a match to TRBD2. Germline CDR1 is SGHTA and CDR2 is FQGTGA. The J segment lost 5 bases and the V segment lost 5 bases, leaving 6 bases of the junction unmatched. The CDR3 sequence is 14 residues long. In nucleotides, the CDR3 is TGTGCCAGCAGCCCTACGGCGGGAGGGGAGACCCAGTACTTC. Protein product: CASSPTAGGETQYF.

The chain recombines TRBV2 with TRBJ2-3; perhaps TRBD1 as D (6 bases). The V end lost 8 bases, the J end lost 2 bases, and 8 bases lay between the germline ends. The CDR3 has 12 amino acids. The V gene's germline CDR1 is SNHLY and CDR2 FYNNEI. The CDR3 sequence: CASRTDTDTQYF. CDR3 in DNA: TGTGCCAGCCGGACAGACACAGATACGCAGTATTTT.

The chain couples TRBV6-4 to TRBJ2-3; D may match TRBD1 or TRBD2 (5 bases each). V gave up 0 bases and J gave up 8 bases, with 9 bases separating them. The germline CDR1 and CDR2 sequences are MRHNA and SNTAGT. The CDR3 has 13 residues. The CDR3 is CASSDSGVGTQYF. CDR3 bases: TGTGCCAGCAGTGACTCGGGGGTGGGTACGCAGTATTTT.

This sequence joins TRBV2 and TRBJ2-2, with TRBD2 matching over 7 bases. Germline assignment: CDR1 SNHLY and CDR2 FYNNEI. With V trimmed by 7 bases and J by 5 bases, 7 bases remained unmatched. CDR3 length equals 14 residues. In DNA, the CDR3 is TGTGCCAGCAAAGGGAGGGATGAAACCGGGGAGCTGTTTTTT. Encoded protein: CASKGRDETGELFF.

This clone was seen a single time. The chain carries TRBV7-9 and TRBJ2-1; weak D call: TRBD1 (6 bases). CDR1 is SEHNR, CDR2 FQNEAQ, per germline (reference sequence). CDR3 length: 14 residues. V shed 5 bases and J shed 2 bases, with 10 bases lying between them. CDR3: CASSLRTAYNEQFF. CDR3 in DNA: TGTGCCAGCAGCCTGCGGACAGCCTACAATGAGCAGTTCTTC.

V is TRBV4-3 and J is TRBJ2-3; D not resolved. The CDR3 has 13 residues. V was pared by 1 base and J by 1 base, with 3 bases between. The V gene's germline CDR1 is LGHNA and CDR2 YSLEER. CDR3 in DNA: TGCGCCAGCAGCCAAGGACGCACAGATACGCAGTATTTT. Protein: CASSQGRTDTQYF.

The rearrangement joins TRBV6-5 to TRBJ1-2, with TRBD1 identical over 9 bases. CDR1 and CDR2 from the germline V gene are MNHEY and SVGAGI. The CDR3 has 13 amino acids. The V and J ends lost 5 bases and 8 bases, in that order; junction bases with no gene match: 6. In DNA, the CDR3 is TGTGCCAGCAGTCCCTCGACAGGGGGAGGCTACACCTTC. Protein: CASSPSTGGGYTF.

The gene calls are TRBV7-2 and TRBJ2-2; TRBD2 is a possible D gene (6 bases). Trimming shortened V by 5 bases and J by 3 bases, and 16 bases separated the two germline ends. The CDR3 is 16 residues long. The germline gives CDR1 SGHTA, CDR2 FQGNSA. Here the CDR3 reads CASSPTQRVHTGELFF. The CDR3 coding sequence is TGTGCCAGCAGCCCCACCCAGCGGGTTCACACCGGGGAGCTGTTTTTT. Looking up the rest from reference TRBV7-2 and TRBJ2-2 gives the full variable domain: GAGVSQSPSNKVTEKGKDVELRCDPISGHTALYWYRQSLGQGLEFLIYFQGNSAPDKSGLPSDRFSAERTGGSVSTLTIQRTQQEDSAVYLCASSPTQRVHTGELFFGEGSRLTVL.

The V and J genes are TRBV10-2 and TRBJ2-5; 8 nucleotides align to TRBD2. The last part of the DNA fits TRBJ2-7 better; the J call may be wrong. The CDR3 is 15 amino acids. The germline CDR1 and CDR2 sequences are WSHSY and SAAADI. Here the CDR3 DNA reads TGCGCCAGCAGTGAATCAAGACTAGCGATCAACGAGCAGTACTTC. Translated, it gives CASSESRLAINEQYF.

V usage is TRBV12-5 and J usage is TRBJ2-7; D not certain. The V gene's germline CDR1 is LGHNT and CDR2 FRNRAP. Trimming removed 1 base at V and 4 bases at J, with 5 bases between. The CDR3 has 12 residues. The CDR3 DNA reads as TGTGCTAGTGGTTTGGATCCTTACGAGCAGTACTTC. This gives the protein CASGLDPYEQYF.

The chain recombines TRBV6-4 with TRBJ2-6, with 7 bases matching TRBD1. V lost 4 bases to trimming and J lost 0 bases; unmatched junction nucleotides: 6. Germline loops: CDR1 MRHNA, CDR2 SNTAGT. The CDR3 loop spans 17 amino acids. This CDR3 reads CASSGRDSSSGANVLTF. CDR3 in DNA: TGTGCCAGCAGTGGCCGGGACAGTAGCTCTGGGGCCAACGTCCTGACTTTC.

CDR3 in DNA: TGTGCCAGCAGCCCACAGCGGGGAACAGATACGCAGTATTTT. This sequence encodes CASSPQRGTDTQYF. V gene TRBV13 combines with J gene TRBJ2-3; 7 positions match TRBD2. This CDR3 comprises 14 residues. Germline V gives CDR1 PRHDT, CDR2 FYEKMQ (reference sequence). Losses at the gene ends were 5 bases for V and 3 bases for J; bases not matched to a gene: 5.

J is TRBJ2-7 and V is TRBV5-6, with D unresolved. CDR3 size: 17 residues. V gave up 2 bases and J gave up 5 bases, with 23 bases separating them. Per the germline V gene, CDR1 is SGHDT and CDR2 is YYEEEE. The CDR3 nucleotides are TGTGCCAGCAGCTTAGGTTATCAAGGGTGGGTACCTAACGAGCAGTACTTC. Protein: CASSLGYQGWVPNEQYF. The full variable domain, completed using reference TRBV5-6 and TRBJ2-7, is DAGVTQSPTHLIKTRGQQVTLRCSPKSGHDTVSWYQQALGQGPQFIFQYYEEEERQRGNFPDRFSGHQFPNYSSELNVNALLLGDSALYLCASSLGYQGWVPNEQYFGPGTRLTVT.

The CDR3 coding sequence is TGTGCCTGGAGCCGGGATGCTGAGCAGTTCTTC. Translation: CAWSRDAEQFF. The chain employs TRBV30 and TRBJ2-1; maybe TRBD2 (5 bases). Trimming stripped 3 bases from V and 9 bases from J, with 9 bases between. The CDR3 sequence is 11 residues long. Germline-derived CDR1 and CDR2 are GTSNPN and SVGIG (reference sequence).

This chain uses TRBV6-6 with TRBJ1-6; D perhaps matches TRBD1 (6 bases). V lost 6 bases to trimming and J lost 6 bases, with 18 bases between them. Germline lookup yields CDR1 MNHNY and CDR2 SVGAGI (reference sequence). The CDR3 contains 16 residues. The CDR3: CASRETGGAGNSPLHF. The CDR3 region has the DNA TGTGCCAGCAGAGAGACAGGCGGGGCCGGTAATTCACCCCTCCACTTT.

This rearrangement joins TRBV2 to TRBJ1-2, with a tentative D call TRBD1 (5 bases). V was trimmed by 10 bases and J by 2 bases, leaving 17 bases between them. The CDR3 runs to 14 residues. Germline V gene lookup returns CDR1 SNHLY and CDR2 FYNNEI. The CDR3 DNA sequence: TGTGCCACCACTTCCGGGGCAAACAACTATGGCTACACCTTC. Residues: CATTSGANNYGYTF.

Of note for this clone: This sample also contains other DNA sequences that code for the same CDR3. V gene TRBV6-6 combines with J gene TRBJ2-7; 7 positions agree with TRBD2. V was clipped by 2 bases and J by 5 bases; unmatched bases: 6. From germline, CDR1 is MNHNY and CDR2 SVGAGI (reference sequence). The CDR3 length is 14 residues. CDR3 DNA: TGTGCCAGCAGTTACGGGGGAGGGGTCCACGAGCAGTACTTC. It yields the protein CASSYGGGVHEQYF.

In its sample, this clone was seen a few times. CDR3 in amino acids: CASSLPIYGGNTGELFF. The CDR3 DNA reads as TGTGCCAGCAGCTTGCCTATTTACGGGGGGAACACCGGGGAGCTGTTTTTT. This chain links TRBV5-8 with TRBJ2-2; D might be TRBD2 (6 bases). Germline V CDR1 and CDR2: SGHTS, YDEGEE. Trimming took off 1 base at V and 1 base at J, with 14 bases between the two ends. The CDR3 runs 17 residues.